Listed here are 2 T cell receptor beta chains from one sample, sequenced in a study of blood T cells in healthy people across ages. Using a J-beta primer mix together with a sample-barcoded 5' primer, a second PCR was run for about 6 to 12 cycles. TCRdb re-called the 5' RACE reads with MiXCR, one entry per CDR3 protein. The data show about 970,000 distinct CDR3 sequences, roughly 51% seen once. Source material: blood. The origin of the receptors is a woman in her fifties or sixties in good health.

The genes are TRBV4-1 and TRBJ1-2; the D gene is possibly TRBD1 (6 bases). Looked up from germline, CDR1 is MGHRA and CDR2 is YSYEKL. This CDR3 is built from 14 residues. Trimming pared 1 base from V and 7 bases from J, leaving 13 bases between. The CDR3 DNA follows: TGCGCCAGCAGCCAAGTAGCGGGGGCGCGTGGCTACACCTTC. Translating gives CASSQVAGARGYTF.

This clonotype appeared once. The chain has TRBV4-3 and TRBJ2-2; no reliable D call. The CDR3 is 15 amino acids. Per germline, CDR1 LGHNA and CDR2 YSLEER. V was pared by 5 bases and J by 6 bases, with 16 bases between. The CDR3 reads CASSSNLGYAGELFF. In DNA, the CDR3 is TGCGCCAGCAGCTCAAACCTGGGTTACGCCGGGGAGCTGTTTTTT.